This passage covers 21 T cell receptor beta chains from one sample sequenced in a study of cytomegalovirus exposure and HLA in healthy donors. Repertoires were generated with immunoSEQ multiplex PCR, while TCRdb's copy carries only in-frame clones and drops some. The sample includes roughly 52,000 clones, 80% to 90% seen only once; the top ten take 6.7%. The source material was PBMCs. These TCRs come from a woman aged 30 to 39 in good health and CMV-seronegative.

The genes are TRBV7-9 and TRBJ1-1, with TRBD1 as a possible D gene (6 bases). Trimming pared 4 bases from V and 4 bases from J, leaving 10 bases between. The CDR3 is 13 amino acids. Germline V gene data show CDR1 as SEHNR and CDR2 as FQNEAQ (reference sequence). The DNA for the CDR3 is TGTGCCAGCAGCTCCAGGGGTCCCACTGAAGCTTTCTTT. As protein: CASSSRGPTEAFF.

V is TRBV5-5 and J is TRBJ1-4; D is possibly TRBD1 (5 bases). The length of the CDR3 is 15 residues. V lost 2 bases, J lost 8 bases, and 16 bases lay in between. The germline gives CDR1 SGHKS, CDR2 YYEKEE (reference sequence). The CDR3 sequence is CASSFAREVWEKLFF. As DNA, the CDR3 is TGTGCCAGCAGCTTCGCCAGGGAGGTGTGGGAAAAACTGTTTTTT.

The table lists this clone with a few counts. V and J are TRBV30 and TRBJ2-3, with TRBD1 matching 11 bases. The CDR3 runs to 16 residues. V lost 3 bases and J lost 6; bases outside the gene matches: 11. Germline V gene sequence: CDR1 GTSNPN, CDR2 SVGIG (reference sequence). The CDR3: CAWSPGTGGFRDTQYF. As DNA, the CDR3 is TGTGCCTGGAGCCCCGGGACAGGGGGATTTAGGGATACGCAGTATTTT.

This rearrangement joins TRBV14 to TRBJ2-7, with D tentatively TRBD2 (5 bases). The CDR3 is 15 residues long. V lost 5 bases and J lost 3, with 17 bases in between. Germline V lookup: CDR1 SGHDN, CDR2 FVKESK. This chain's CDR3 is CASSSNMADYYEQYF. For the CDR3, the DNA is TGTGCCAGCAGCTCCAATATGGCCGACTACTACGAGCAGTACTTC.

Written as DNA, the CDR3 is TGTGCCAGCACCCCGGTCTCGGGGGTCGATGAGCAGTTCTTC. As protein: CASTPVSGVDEQFF. This rearrangement joins TRBV27 to TRBJ2-1; possibly TRBD2 for D (6 bases). The CDR3 consists of 14 residues. V was cut by 7 bases and J by 8 bases, with 18 bases left in between. The germline V gene encodes CDR1 MNHEY and CDR2 SMNVEV (reference sequence).

The CDR3 DNA reads as TGTGCCAGCAGCCACCGACAGACCTTGAACACTGAAGCTTTCTTT. This codes for CASSHRQTLNTEAFF. The chain employs TRBV7-2 and TRBJ1-1; D is possibly TRBD1 (5 bases). Germline CDR1 SGHTA, CDR2 FQGNSA. Trimming shortened V by 5 bases and J by 0 bases, and 13 bases separated the two germline ends. The CDR3 sequence is 15 residues long.

J is TRBJ2-5 and V is TRBV27, with 8 bases fitting TRBD1. This CDR3 contains 13 residues. After removal of 5 bases from V and 5 bases from J, the junction contained 4 bases not matched to a gene. Germline V gene lookup returns CDR1 MNHEY and CDR2 SMNVEV (reference sequence). The CDR3 DNA follows: TGTGCCAGCAGTCTTGGACAGGGCGAGACCCAGTACTTC. It codes for CASSLGQGETQYF.

The rearrangement uses TRBV15 and TRBJ2-1; 7 bases agree with TRBD1. V shed 0 bases and J 4 bases; nucleotides not matched to a gene: 6. The CDR3 is 16 residues long. From germline, CDR1 is LNHNV and CDR2 YYDKDF (reference sequence). CDR3 bases: TGTGCCACCAGCAGAGAGACGGGACAGCTATACAATGAGCAGTTCTTC. This gives the protein CATSRETGQLYNEQFF.

This clone was seen just once. The chain carries TRBV12-5 and TRBJ2-5; 15 nucleotides agree with TRBD2. Germline V lookup: CDR1 LGHNT, CDR2 FRNRAP. The CDR3 contains 16 residues. Trimming took 5 bases from V and 5 from J; bases not matched to a gene: 6. This CDR3 is CASGLGLAGGGETQYF. CDR3 DNA: TGTGCTAGTGGTCTGGGACTAGCGGGAGGCGGGGAGACCCAGTACTTC.

The V call is TRBV27, the J call TRBJ2-1, with 15 bases identical to TRBD2. Germline CDR1 MNHEY, CDR2 SMNVEV (reference sequence). The V segment lost 0 bases and the J segment 1 base; nucleotides outside the gene matches: 13. The CDR3 contains 22 residues. CDR3 coding DNA: TGTGCCAGCAGTTTATCGAACGTTGGCGGGACTAGCGGGGGGTTGTCCTACAATGAGCAGTTCTTC. Translated: CASSLSNVGGTSGGLSYNEQFF.

This chain links TRBV7-2 with TRBJ1-2, with 7 bases that match TRBD1. The V gene's germline CDR1 is SGHTA and CDR2 FQGNSA. The CDR3 loop spans 12 amino acids. V was clipped by 3 bases and J by 8 bases; unmatched bases: 3. In nucleotides, the CDR3 is TGTGCCAGCAGCTTGACACAGGGGGGCTACACCTTC. It encodes CASSLTQGGYTF.

This chain uses TRBV27 with TRBJ2-1; D is unresolved. In germline, CDR1 is MNHEY, CDR2 SMNVEV (reference sequence). Deletions cut 6 bases from V and 0 bases from J, with 6 bases between. This CDR3 is 13 amino acids long. CDR3 loop: CASRSFSYNEQFF. The CDR3 DNA is TGTGCCAGCAGGAGTTTCTCCTACAATGAGCAGTTCTTC.

The CDR3 nucleotides read TGTGCCAGCACCCAGACCTCCGACAGAGATGGGCGAGTGGGCTACGAGCAGTACTTC. This encodes CASTQTSDRDGRVGYEQYF. The chain joins TRBV27 to TRBJ2-7, with TRBD1 as a possible D gene (5 bases). CDR1 and CDR2 from the germline V gene are MNHEY and SMNVEV (reference sequence). The CDR3 has 19 amino acids. Trimming shortened V by 7 bases and J by 3 bases, and 31 bases separated the two germline ends.

The gene calls are TRBV10-3 and TRBJ2-5, with 7 bases aligning to TRBD1. CDR1 ENHRY and CDR2 SYGVKD come from the germline V gene. CDR3 size: 14 residues. Trimming cost V 2 bases and J 5 bases; bases outside gene matches: 5. In DNA form, the CDR3 reads TGTGCCATCAGTGAGGCAGGGGGTGAGGAGACCCAGTACTTC. Its protein product is CAISEAGGEETQYF.

The V gene is TRBV5-1, the J gene TRBJ2-1; 13 nucleotides match TRBD2. The CDR3 spans 15 residues. The trim removed 4 bases at V and 9 bases at J, leaving 7 bases unmatched. CDR1 and CDR2 (germline): SGHRS, YFSETQ. The CDR3 region has the DNA TGCGCCAGCAGCGCGGGACTAGCGGGATCGGCTGAGCAGTTCTTC. Amino acid sequence: CASSAGLAGSAEQFF.

The J gene is TRBJ2-5, the V gene TRBV7-2; D perhaps matches TRBD2 (6 bases). CDR1 and CDR2 from the germline V gene are SGHTA and FQGNSA. Trimming left V 5 bases short and J 4 bases short, with 17 bases between. CDR3 size: 15 residues. The CDR3: CASSPGRNPPETQYF. CDR3 DNA sequence: TGTGCCAGCAGCCCTGGGAGGAACCCCCCAGAGACCCAGTACTTC.

V and J are TRBV12-5 and TRBJ1-2; TRBD1 agrees at 7 bases. The germline gives CDR1 LGHNT, CDR2 FRNRAP. This CDR3 has 13 amino acids. V shed 3 bases, J shed 3 bases, and the junction held 1 base outside the gene matches. The CDR3 protein is CASGLGGDYGYTF. The CDR3 coding sequence is TGTGCTAGTGGTTTAGGGGGCGACTATGGCTACACCTTC.

The rearrangement links TRBV27 to TRBJ2-7, with 8 bases identical to TRBD1. Germline V gene data show CDR1 as MNHEY and CDR2 as SMNVEV (reference sequence). This CDR3 comprises 18 residues. V lost 0 bases to trimming and J lost 3 bases; unmatched junction nucleotides: 13. Written as DNA, the CDR3 is TGTGCCAGCAGTTTATCAGCTTACCAGGGGGCGACCATCTACGAGCAGTACTTC. This sequence encodes CASSLSAYQGATIYEQYF.

The chain carries TRBV28 and TRBJ1-2; unclear D gene. The germline V gene has CDR1 MDHEN and CDR2 SYDVKM. The V and J ends lost 7 bases and 4 bases respectively, with 13 bases between them. The length of the CDR3 is 13 residues. In DNA, the CDR3 is TGTGCCAGCAAACGGGGAGTAAGCTATGGCTACACCTTC. Translation: CASKRGVSYGYTF.

The genes are TRBV4-2 and TRBJ2-3, with 8 nucleotides matching TRBD2. Per germline, CDR1 LGHNA and CDR2 YNFKEQ. The CDR3 is 16 residues long. J gave up 4 bases and V 0 bases, and 6 bases lay outside the gene matches. The CDR3 sequence: CASSQEEAGESDTQYF. CDR3 nucleotide sequence: TGTGCCAGCAGCCAAGAGGAAGCGGGAGAGTCAGATACGCAGTATTTT.

The chain combines TRBV2 with TRBJ1-5; D not certain. This CDR3 comprises 12 residues. CDR1 and CDR2 from the germline V gene are SNHLY and FYNNEI. V lost 7 bases to trimming and J lost 7 bases, with 11 bases between them. CDR3: CASKNARQPQHF. CDR3 in DNA: TGTGCCAGCAAGAACGCTAGGCAGCCCCAGCATTTT.